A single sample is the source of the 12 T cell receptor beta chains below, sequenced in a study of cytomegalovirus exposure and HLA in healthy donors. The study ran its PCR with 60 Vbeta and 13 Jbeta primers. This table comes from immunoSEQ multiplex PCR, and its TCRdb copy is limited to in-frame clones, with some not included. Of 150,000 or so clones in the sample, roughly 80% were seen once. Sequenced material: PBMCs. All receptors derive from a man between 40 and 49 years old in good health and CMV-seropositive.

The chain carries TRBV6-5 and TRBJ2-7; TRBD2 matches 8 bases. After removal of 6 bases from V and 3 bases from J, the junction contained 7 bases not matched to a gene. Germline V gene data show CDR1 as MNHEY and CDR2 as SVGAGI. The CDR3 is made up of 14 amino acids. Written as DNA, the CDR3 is TGTGCCAGCAGCGCCGGGCTAGCGGGCTACGAGCAGTACTTC. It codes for CASSAGLAGYEQYF.

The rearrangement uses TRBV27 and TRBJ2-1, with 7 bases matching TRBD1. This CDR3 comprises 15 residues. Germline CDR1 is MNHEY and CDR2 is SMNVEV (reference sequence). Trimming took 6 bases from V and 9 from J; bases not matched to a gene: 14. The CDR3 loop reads CASSLGTAPSGEQFF. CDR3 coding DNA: TGTGCCAGCAGCCTAGGGACAGCTCCGAGTGGTGAGCAGTTCTTC.

Written as DNA, the CDR3 is TGTGCCAGCAGTCGCCTGGGACAGGCGTACTTC. This encodes CASSRLGQAYF. The genes are TRBV25-1 and TRBJ2-7; TRBD1 aligns across 8 bases. This CDR3 is built from 11 residues. Trimming at V came to 5 bases and at J to 12 bases, leaving 6 bases not matched to a gene. In germline, CDR1 is MGHDK, CDR2 SYGVNS.

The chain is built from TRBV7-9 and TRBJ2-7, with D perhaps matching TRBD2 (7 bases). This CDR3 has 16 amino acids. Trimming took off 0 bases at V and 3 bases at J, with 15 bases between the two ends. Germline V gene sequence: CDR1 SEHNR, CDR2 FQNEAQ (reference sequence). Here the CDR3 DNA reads TGTGCCAGCAGCTTAGCGGGGGGGGGCAGGGGCTACGAGCAGTACTTC. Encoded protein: CASSLAGGGRGYEQYF.

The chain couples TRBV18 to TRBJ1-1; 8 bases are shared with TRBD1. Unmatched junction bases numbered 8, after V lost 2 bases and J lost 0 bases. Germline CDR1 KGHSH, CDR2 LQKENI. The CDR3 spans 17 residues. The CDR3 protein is CASSPGQGAFMNTEAFF. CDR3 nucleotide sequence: TGTGCCAGCTCACCAGGACAGGGAGCTTTTATGAACACTGAAGCTTTCTTT.

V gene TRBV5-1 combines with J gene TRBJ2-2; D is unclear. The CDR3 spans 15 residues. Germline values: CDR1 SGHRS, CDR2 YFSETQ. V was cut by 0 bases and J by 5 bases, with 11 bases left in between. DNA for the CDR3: TGCGCCAGCAGCTTGGTCGGCGGTGGTACCGGGGAGCTGTTTTTT. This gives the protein CASSLVGGGTGELFF.

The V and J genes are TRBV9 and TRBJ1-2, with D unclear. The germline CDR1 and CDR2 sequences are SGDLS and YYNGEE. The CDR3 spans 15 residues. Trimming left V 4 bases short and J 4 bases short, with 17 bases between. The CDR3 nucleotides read TGTGCCAGCAGCCCCAGACCGGGTACGGGCTATGGCTACACCTTC. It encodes CASSPRPGTGYGYTF.

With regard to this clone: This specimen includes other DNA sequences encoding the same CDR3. The CDR3 coding sequence is TGTGCCAGCAGTAACAGGGGGGTCTATGGCTACACCTTC. Translation: CASSNRGVYGYTF. The gene calls are TRBV28 and TRBJ1-2; 8 bases fit TRBD1. Germline assignment: CDR1 MDHEN and CDR2 SYDVKM. V lost 5 bases, J lost 4 bases, and 3 bases stayed unmatched. The CDR3 runs 13 residues.

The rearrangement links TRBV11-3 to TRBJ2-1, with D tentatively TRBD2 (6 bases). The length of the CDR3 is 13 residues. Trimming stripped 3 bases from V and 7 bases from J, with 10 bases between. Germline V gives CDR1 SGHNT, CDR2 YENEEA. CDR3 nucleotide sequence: TGTGCCAGCAGCTTTGGGGGGAATAATGAGCAGTTCTTC. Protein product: CASSFGGNNEQFF.

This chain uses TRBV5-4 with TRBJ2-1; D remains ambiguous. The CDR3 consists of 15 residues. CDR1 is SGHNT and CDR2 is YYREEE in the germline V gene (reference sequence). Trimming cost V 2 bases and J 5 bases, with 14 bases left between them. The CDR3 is CASSFVGAPNNEQFF. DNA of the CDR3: TGTGCCAGCAGCTTTGTTGGAGCCCCCAACAATGAGCAGTTCTTC.

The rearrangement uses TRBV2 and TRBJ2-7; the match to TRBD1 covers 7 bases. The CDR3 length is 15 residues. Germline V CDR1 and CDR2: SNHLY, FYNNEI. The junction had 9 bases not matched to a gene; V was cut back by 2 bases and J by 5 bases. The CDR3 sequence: CASSEIGTATDEQYF. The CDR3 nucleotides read TGTGCCAGCAGTGAAATCGGGACAGCTACTGACGAGCAGTACTTC.

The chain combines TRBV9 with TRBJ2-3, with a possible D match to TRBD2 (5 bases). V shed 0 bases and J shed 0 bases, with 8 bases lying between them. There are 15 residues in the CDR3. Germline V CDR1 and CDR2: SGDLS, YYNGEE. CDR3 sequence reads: CASSVEGSSTDTQYF. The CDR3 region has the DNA TGTGCCAGCAGCGTAGAAGGGAGTAGCACAGATACGCAGTATTTT.